Sequencing of this TCR beta chain was carried out in a study of CD8+ T cells in alopecia areata. The sequencing template was cDNA reverse transcribed from extracted RNA. Clones were sequenced by immunoSEQ multiplex PCR, and TCRdb holds only the in-frame ones, with some missing. In the table there are over 60,000 clones, roughly 46% of which are singletons. Trimming cost V 7 bases and J 4 bases, with 14 bases left between them. Germline assignment: CDR1 LNHDA and CDR2 SQIVND (reference sequence). This CDR3 region has 14 residues. Sample treatment: oral pan-JAK inhibitor, 5-10 mg twice daily. The sample here was CD8+ T cells sorted from blood, taken at roughly week 38, from a patient treated with tofacitinib. This TCR came from a human donor with alopecia areata. The chain couples TRBV19 to TRBJ1-5; D might be TRBD1 (5 bases). The chain's CDR3 is CASMEGFRNQPQHF. As DNA, the CDR3 is TGTGCCAGTATGGAGGGGTTTCGGAATCAGCCCCAGCATTTT. Looking up the rest from reference TRBV19 and TRBJ1-5 gives the full variable domain: DGGITQSPKYLFRKEGQNVTLSCEQNLNHDAMYWYRQDPGQGLRLIYYSQIVNDFQKGDIAEGYSVSREKKESFPLTVTSAQKNPTAFYLCASMEGFRNQPQHFGDGTRLSIL.